This T cell receptor beta chain was documented in a study of CD8+CD57+ T cells in acquired aplastic anemia. Study observations and caveats: Patients and controls were found to share some 30 CD8+ CDR3 sequences. CD8+ Simpson's diversity did not differ significantly between patients and controls.

About this clonotype: The antigen remains undetermined.

CD8+CD57+ cell expansion had been shown by flow cytometry in patients chosen for sequencing. Genomic DNA templated the TCR beta VDJ and CDR3 profiling. TCRdb reanalysed the reads using MiXCR and keeps one entry per CDR3 protein. The sample lists some 150,000 distinct CDR3 sequences; 70% to 75% were seen once. The CDR3 runs 16 residues. Germline V gene sequence: CDR1 SGHRS, CDR2 YFSETQ. This sequence joins TRBV5-1 and TRBJ2-5; 7 bases align to TRBD1. The DNA end is more similar to TRBJ2-7, so the J call may be wrong. Sequencing was performed on sorted CD4+, CD8+, or CD8+CD57+ T cells (not recorded which) from PBMCs. This clonotype originated in a human donor with aplastic anemia. The CDR3 coding sequence is TGCGCCAGCAGCTTGAACCGGGACAGAGAGTGGTACGAGCAGTACTTC. This translates into CASSLNRDREWYEQYF.